This T cell receptor (beta chain) stems from a study of CD8 T cells in ankylosing spondylitis. Overall study results and limits: CD8+ disease-linked clones were present at relatively low frequencies in blood. Characteristic, it appeared, of ankylosing spondylitis blood was a TCR beta motif of eight or nine highly homologous variants. It was reported that disease-linked clones were significantly enriched in matched ankylosing spondylitis synovial fluid.

This clonotype was recorded a few times. Its antigen is unidentified. TCRdb recomputed calls from the 5' RACE reads with MiXCR, one row per CDR3 protein. The sample lists around 540,000 distinct CDR3 sequences; about an eighth were seen once. Trimming took 6 bases from V and 2 from J; bases not matched to a gene: 23. The germline CDR1 and CDR2 sequences are SGHRS and YFSETQ. This CDR3 spans 20 amino acids. The chain recombines TRBV5-1 with TRBJ2-3; 8 positions match TRBD2. Input material: blood, either unsorted or a sorted T cell fraction (not recorded which). This receptor was obtained from a male donor with ankylosing spondylitis. CDR3 nucleotide sequence: TGCGCCAGCAAATCACTAGCGGCGAGGGTCAGAAACGAATTCACAGATACGCAGTATTTT. Translating it yields CASKSLAARVRNEFTDTQYF. Variable domain in full (rest from reference TRBV5-1 and TRBJ2-3): KAGVTQTPRYLIKTRGQQVTLSCSPISGHRSVSWYQQTPGQGLQFLFEYFSETQRNKGNFPGRFSGRQFSNSRSEMNVSTLELGDSALYLCASKSLAARVRNEFTDTQYFGPGTRLTVL.